These T cell receptor beta chains were read from a single sample in a study of response to subunit inactivated influenza vaccine. TCRdb analysed the RT-PCR reads with MiXCR anew, one entry per CDR3 protein. The sample has roughly 700,000 distinct CDR3 sequences, roughly 13% seen once. The sample consisted of PBMCs from blood, taken less than 15 days before vaccination. The receptors originated from a man in his forties or fifties who received an inactivated influenza vaccine. The CDR3 runs from the conserved cysteine through the conserved F or W.

TRBJ2-5 | TRBV20-1 | CSARGPEETQYF
TRBJ2-7 | TRBV29-1 | CSVEAWGLAGNEQYF
TRBJ2-7 | TRBV6-2/TRBV6-3 | CASSGGGIFYEQYF
TRBJ2-1 | TRBV10-3 | CAISSGGDRTEQFF
TRBJ2-7 | TRBV12-3/TRBV12-4 | CASSFGMSGARSYEQYF
TRBJ2-4 | TRBV6-2/TRBV6-3 | CASSYEGGGSPLRPKNIQYF
TRBJ1-2 | TRBV11-2 | CASRSNRGLDYGYTF
TRBJ2-7 | TRBV6-1 | CASSQLTGNYEQYF
TRBJ1-1 | TRBV29-1 | CSVVIPGETEAFF
TRBJ2-7 | TRBV20-1 | CSAREFDRPTEQYF
TRBJ2-7 | TRBV29-1 | CSVGDGNYEQYF
TRBJ1-2 | TRBV5-6 | CASSPRQTGAYGYTF
TRBJ2-1 | TRBV13 | CASSLDRGLVEQFF
TRBJ2-2 | TRBV9 | CASSVADGRASGELFF
TRBJ2-1 | TRBV12-3/TRBV12-4 | CASRRSSGIDNEQFF
TRBJ1-3 | TRBV12-3/TRBV12-4 | CASRPTGNSGNTIYF
TRBJ2-2 | TRBV20-1 | CSARDGSGGSGELFF
TRBJ2-1 | TRBV5-1 | CASSWGDSGAGNEQFF
TRBJ2-3 | TRBV9 | CASSARTGSDTQYF
TRBJ1-5 | TRBV6-6 | CAESLGEGQPQHF
TRBJ2-1 | TRBV20-1 | CSARGWGEQFF
TRBJ2-5 | TRBV12-3/TRBV12-4 | CASSLGWEAETQYF
TRBJ2-1 | TRBV9 | CASSSTREGSSYNEQFF
TRBJ1-2 | TRBV12-3/TRBV12-4 | CASSLDTGVYGYTF
TRBJ1-3 | TRBV10-3 | CAISETARVYGNTIYF
TRBJ2-1 | TRBV5-1 | CASGGQPYEQFF
TRBJ2-5 | TRBV20-1 | CSARDRLGTAQETQYF
TRBJ2-5 | TRBV7-9 | CASSTVTRGGETQYF
TRBJ1-4 | TRBV20-1 | CSAVVGGGNEKLFF
TRBJ2-2 | TRBV20-1 | CSASRSGELFF
TRBJ2-1 | TRBV20-1 | CSAIGLAGILEQFF
TRBJ1-3 | TRBV6-5 | CASGPSGNTIYF
TRBJ1-4 | TRBV7-9 | CASSRGRQEKLFF
TRBJ2-1 | TRBV11-1 | CASSPNALAGGAYNEQFF
TRBJ2-7 | TRBV12-3/TRBV12-4 | CASSEGQGAYEQYF